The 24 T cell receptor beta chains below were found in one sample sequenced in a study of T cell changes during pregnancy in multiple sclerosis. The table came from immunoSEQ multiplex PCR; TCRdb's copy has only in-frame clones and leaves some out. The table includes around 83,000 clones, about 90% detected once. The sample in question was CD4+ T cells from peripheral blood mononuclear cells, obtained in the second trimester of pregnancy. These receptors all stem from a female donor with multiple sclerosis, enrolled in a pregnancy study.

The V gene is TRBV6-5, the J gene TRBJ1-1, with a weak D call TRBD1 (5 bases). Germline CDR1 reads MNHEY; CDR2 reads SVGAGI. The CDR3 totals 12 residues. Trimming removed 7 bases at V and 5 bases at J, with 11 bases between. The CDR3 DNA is TGTGCCAGCACTTCGGGGGGGACTGAAGCTTTCTTT. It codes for CASTSGGTEAFF.

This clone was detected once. The CDR3 region has the DNA TGTGCCACCAGCAGAGGGGCCGGGAGAGAAAAACTGTTTTTT. Translation: CATSRGAGREKLFF. The J gene is TRBJ1-4, the V gene TRBV15; D gene unclear. The CDR3 is 14 amino acids. Deletions cut 1 base from V and 8 bases from J, with 11 bases between. The germline V gene encodes CDR1 LNHNV and CDR2 YYDKDF (reference sequence).

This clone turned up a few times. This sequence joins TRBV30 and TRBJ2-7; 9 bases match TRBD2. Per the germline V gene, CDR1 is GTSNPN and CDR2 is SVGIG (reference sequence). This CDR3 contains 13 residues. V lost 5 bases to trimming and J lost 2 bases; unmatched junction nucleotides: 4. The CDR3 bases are TGTGCCTGGGCAATAGCGGGGGCCTACGAGCAGTACTTC. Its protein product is CAWAIAGAYEQYF. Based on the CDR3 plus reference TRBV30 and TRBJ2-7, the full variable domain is SQTIHQWPATLVQPVGSPLSLECTVEGTSNPNLYWYRQAAGRGLQLLFYSVGIGQISSEVPQNLSASRPQDRQFILSSKKLLLSDSGFYLCAWAIAGAYEQYFGPGTRLTVT.

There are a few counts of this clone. CDR3 amino acids: CAWSVGARSYNSPLHF. The CDR3 nucleotides read TGTGCCTGGAGTGTAGGGGCCCGCTCCTATAATTCACCCCTCCACTTT. The rearrangement uses TRBV30 and TRBJ1-6, with a possible D match to TRBD1 (5 bases). This CDR3 is built from 16 residues. Germline lookup yields CDR1 GTSNPN and CDR2 SVGIG (reference sequence). V gave up 0 bases and J gave up 0 bases, with 9 bases separating them.

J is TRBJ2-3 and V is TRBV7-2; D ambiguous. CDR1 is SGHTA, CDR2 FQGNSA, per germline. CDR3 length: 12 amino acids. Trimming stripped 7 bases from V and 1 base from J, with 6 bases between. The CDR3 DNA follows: TGTGCCAGCAACTTCGGCACAGATACGCAGTATTTT. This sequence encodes CASNFGTDTQYF.

Written as DNA, the CDR3 is TGTGCCAGCAGCCAAGATGGACTGCAATACAATGAGCAGTTCTTC. Translation: CASSQDGLQYNEQFF. The rearrangement uses TRBV4-2 and TRBJ2-1; perhaps TRBD2 as D (5 bases). Trimming took 0 bases from V and 4 from J, leaving 10 bases between them. Germline loops: CDR1 LGHNA, CDR2 YNFKEQ. The CDR3 is made up of 15 amino acids.

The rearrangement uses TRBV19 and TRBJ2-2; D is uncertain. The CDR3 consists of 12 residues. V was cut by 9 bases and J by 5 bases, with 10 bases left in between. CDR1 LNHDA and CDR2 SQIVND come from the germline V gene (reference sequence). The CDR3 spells CASLSRTGELFF. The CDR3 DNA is TGTGCCAGCCTGTCGAGGACCGGGGAGCTGTTTTTT.

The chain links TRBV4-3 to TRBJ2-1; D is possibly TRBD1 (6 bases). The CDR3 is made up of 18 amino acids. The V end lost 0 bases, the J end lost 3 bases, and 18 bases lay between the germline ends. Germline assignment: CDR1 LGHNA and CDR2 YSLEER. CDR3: CASSQDRPLGHDYNEQFF. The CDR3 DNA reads TGCGCCAGCAGCCAAGATCGTCCCCTGGGACATGACTACAATGAGCAGTTCTTC.

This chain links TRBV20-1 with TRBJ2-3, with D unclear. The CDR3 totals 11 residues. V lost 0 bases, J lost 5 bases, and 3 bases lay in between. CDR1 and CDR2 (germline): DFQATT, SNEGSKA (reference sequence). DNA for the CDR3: TGCAGTGCTAGAGACCGAGATACGCAGTATTTT. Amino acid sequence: CSARDRDTQYF.

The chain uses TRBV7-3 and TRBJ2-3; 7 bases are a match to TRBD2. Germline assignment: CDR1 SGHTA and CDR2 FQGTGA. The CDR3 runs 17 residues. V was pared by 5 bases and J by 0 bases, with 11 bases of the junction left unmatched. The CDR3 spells CASSSRTSVTSTDTQYF. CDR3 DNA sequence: TGTGCCAGCAGCAGTAGAACTAGCGTAACTAGCACAGATACGCAGTATTTT.

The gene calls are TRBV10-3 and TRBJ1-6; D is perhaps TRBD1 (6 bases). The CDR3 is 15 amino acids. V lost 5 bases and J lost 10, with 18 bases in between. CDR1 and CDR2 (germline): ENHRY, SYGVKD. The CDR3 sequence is CAISSTRGTGSPLHF. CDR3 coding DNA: TGTGCCATCAGTTCGACGAGGGGGACCGGCTCACCCCTCCACTTT.

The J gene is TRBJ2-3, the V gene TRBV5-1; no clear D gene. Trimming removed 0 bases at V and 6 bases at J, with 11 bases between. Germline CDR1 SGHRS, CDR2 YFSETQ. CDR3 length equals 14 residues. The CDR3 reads CASSLGAAGDTQYF. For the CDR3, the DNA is TGCGCCAGCAGCTTGGGGGCAGCTGGGGATACGCAGTATTTT.

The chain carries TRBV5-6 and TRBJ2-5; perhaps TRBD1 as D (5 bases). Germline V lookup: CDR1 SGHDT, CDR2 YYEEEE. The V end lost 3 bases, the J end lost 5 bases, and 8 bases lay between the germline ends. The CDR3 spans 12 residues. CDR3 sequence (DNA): TGTGCCAGCAGCTCCTACAGGGAGACCCAGTACTTC. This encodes CASSSYRETQYF.

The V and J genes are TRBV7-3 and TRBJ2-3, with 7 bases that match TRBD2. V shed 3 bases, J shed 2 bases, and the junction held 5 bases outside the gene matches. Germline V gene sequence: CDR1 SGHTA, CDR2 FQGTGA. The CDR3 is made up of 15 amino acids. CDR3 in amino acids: CASSLTSSPTDTQYF. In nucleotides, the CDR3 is TGTGCCAGCAGCTTGACTAGCAGCCCCACAGATACGCAGTATTTT.

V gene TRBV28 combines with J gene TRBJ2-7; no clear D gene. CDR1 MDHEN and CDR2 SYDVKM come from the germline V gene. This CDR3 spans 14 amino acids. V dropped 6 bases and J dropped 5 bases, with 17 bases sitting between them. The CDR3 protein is CASSSSNKNNEQYF. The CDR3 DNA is TGTGCCAGCAGCTCTTCCAACAAGAACAACGAGCAGTACTTC.

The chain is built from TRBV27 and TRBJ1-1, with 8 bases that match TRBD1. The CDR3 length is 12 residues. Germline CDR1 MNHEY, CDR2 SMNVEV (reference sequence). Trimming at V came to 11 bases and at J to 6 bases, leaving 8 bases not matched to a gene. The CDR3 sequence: CAASTGGAEAFF. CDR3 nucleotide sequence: TGTGCCGCCTCAACAGGGGGAGCTGAAGCTTTCTTT.

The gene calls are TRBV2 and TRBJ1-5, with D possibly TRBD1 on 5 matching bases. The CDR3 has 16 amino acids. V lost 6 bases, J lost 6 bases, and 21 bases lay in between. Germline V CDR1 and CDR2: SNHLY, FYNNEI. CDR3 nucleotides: TGTGCCAGCAGCATTTTAGGGGCAGGGTCTCTTCAGCCCCAGCATTTT. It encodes CASSILGAGSLQPQHF.

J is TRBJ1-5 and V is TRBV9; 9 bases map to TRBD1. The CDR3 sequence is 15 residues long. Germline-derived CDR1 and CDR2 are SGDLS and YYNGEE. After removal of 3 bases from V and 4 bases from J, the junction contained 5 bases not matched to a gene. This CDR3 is CASSGGTGPNQPQHF. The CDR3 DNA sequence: TGTGCCAGCAGCGGGGGGACAGGGCCTAATCAGCCCCAGCATTTT.

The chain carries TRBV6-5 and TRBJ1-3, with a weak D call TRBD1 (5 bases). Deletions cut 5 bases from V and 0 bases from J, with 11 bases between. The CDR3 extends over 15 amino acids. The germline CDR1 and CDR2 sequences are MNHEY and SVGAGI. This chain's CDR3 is CASSHDTGSGNTIYF. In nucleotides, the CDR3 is TGTGCCAGCAGTCACGACACAGGCTCTGGAAACACCATATATTTT.

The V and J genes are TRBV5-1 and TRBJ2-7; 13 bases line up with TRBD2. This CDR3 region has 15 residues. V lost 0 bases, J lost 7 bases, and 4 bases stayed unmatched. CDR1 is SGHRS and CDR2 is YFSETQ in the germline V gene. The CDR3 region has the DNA TGCGCCAGCAGCTTGGTACTAGCGGGGGGGCATGAGCAGTACTTC. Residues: CASSLVLAGGHEQYF. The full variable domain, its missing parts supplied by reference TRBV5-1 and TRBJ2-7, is KAGVTQTPRYLIKTRGQQVTLSCSPISGHRSVSWYQQTPGQGLQFLFEYFSETQRNKGNFPGRFSGRQFSNSRSEMNVSTLELGDSALYLCASSLVLAGGHEQYFGPGTRLTVT.

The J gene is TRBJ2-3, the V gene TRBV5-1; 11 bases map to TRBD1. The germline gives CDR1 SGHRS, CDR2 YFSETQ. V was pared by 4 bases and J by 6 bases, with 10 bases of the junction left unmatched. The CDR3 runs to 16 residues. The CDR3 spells CASSLRDRGIGDTQYF. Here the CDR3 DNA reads TGCGCCAGCAGCCTGAGGGACAGGGGGATCGGGGATACGCAGTATTTT.

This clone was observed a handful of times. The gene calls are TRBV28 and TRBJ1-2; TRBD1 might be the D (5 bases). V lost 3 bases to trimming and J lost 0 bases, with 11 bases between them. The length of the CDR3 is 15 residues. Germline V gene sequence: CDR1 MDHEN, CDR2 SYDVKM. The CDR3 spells CASSLRTPTNYGYTF. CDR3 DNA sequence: TGTGCCAGCAGTTTGCGGACACCGACTAACTATGGCTACACCTTC.

The CDR3 spells CASSPQRAAGAQYF. CDR3 nucleotides: TGTGCCAGCTCACCACAAAGGGCAGCCGGGGCCCAGTACTTC. The rearrangement joins TRBV18 to TRBJ2-5, with D possibly being TRBD2 (5 bases). The CDR3 extends over 14 amino acids. CDR1 is KGHSH and CDR2 is LQKENI in the germline V gene. Between the trimmed V and J ends, which lost 1 base and 9 bases, there was a span of 15 bases.

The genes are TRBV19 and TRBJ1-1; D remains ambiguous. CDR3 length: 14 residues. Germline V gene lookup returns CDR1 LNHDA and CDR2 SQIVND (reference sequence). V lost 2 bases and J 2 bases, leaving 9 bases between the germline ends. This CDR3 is CASSIRAENTEAFF. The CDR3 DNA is TGTGCCAGTAGTATACGTGCAGAAAACACTGAAGCTTTCTTT.